These 18 T cell receptor beta chains were sequenced from one sample in a study of identical twins. TCRdb reanalysed the 5' RACE reads using MiXCR and keeps one entry per CDR3 protein. This table has 650,000 to 800,000 distinct CDR3 sequences, around 8.6% appearing once. These data were also filed under a second study, of yellow fever vaccine responses in identical twins.

Source material: PBMCs. The receptor source for this set is a woman aged 18-29 years in good health.

There are many counts of this clonotype. The V call is TRBV5-1, the J call TRBJ2-7; 8 bases match TRBD1. The germline gives CDR1 SGHRS, CDR2 YFSETQ. This CDR3 is built from 12 residues. Trimming at V came to 4 bases and at J to 10 bases, leaving 7 bases not matched to a gene. CDR3 sequence: CASSEPGQEQYF. The CDR3 DNA follows: TGCGCCAGCAGCGAACCGGGACAGGAACAGTACTTC.

The CDR3: CASGTRADQPQHF. The CDR3 DNA sequence: TGTGCTAGTGGTACTCGGGCAGATCAGCCCCAGCATTTT. V gene TRBV12-5 combines with J gene TRBJ1-5; D gene ambiguous. The CDR3 spans 13 residues. The V and J ends lost 5 bases and 5 bases respectively, with 10 bases between them. Germline V gene lookup returns CDR1 LGHNT and CDR2 FRNRAP.

The V and J genes are TRBV5-1 and TRBJ2-1; TRBD1 agrees at 11 bases. Trimming cost V 2 bases and J 6 bases; bases outside gene matches: 4. The CDR3 runs 15 residues. Germline-derived CDR1 and CDR2 are SGHRS and YFSETQ. The CDR3 loop is CASSLGDRGINEQFF. CDR3 nucleotide sequence: TGCGCCAGCAGCTTAGGGGACAGGGGGATCAATGAGCAGTTCTTC.

This clonotype has only a few counts. This chain links TRBV4-1 with TRBJ2-2; tentative D call: TRBD2 (6 bases). Germline CDR1 and CDR2: MGHRA and YSYEKL. The V end lost 5 bases, the J end lost 0 bases, and 13 bases lay between the germline ends. This CDR3 is 16 amino acids long. This chain's CDR3 is CASSNTGLTNTGELFF. The CDR3 bases are TGCGCCAGCAGCAATACGGGACTTACGAACACCGGGGAGCTGTTTTTT.

V usage is TRBV5-1 and J usage is TRBJ1-2; possible D gene TRBD1, 6 bases. Trimming stripped 9 bases from V and 2 bases from J, with 26 bases between. CDR1 SGHRS and CDR2 YFSETQ come from the germline V gene. The CDR3 loop spans 17 amino acids. The CDR3 region has the DNA TGCGCCACCGCCACCAGGGGAAGGAGAACTCTGAACTATGGCTACACCTTC. This codes for CATATRGRRTLNYGYTF.

This clonotype showed up just a few times. The chain couples TRBV20-1 to TRBJ1-5; D call uncertain. Trimming removed 3 bases at V and 1 base at J, with 10 bases between. The length of the CDR3 is 14 residues. The V gene's germline CDR1 is DFQATT and CDR2 SNEGSKA (reference sequence). CDR3 DNA: TGCAGTGCTAGGGCCGACAAGAGCAATCAGCCCCAGCATTTT. This encodes CSARADKSNQPQHF.

This clonotype has a count of ten or more. V gene TRBV12-3 or TRBV12-4 combines with J gene TRBJ2-1; possibly TRBD2 for D (6 bases). This CDR3 has 16 amino acids. Trimming took 4 bases from V and 3 from J, leaving 16 bases between them. The chain's CDR3 is CASSYPPVADYNEQFF. The CDR3 DNA sequence: TGTGCCAGCAGTTACCCCCCGGTAGCGGACTACAATGAGCAGTTCTTC.

V is TRBV3-1 and J is TRBJ1-1; unclear D gene. Germline V lookup: CDR1 LGHDT, CDR2 YNNKEL (reference sequence). The V end lost 3 bases, the J end lost 8 bases, and 13 bases lay between the germline ends. The CDR3 has 13 amino acids. In DNA, the CDR3 is TGTGCCAGCAGCCAGTTGGGTTTTTCGGAAGCTTTCTTT. Encoded protein: CASSQLGFSEAFF.

CDR3 sequence reads: CASKTAGLNTGELFF. In nucleotides, the CDR3 is TGTGCCAGCAAGACGGCAGGACTAAACACCGGGGAGCTGTTTTTT. This chain uses TRBV3-1 with TRBJ2-2, with a weak D call TRBD2 (6 bases). There are 15 residues in the CDR3. Germline CDR1 reads LGHDT; CDR2 reads YNNKEL (reference sequence). The V end was cut by 7 bases, the J end by 2 bases, with 14 bases between.

This chain links TRBV11-1 with TRBJ2-5; possibly TRBD1 or TRBD2 for D (5 bases each). The CDR3 loop spans 12 amino acids. CDR1 SGHAT and CDR2 FQDESV come from the germline V gene (reference sequence). Deletions cut 5 bases from V and 5 bases from J, with 9 bases between. The CDR3 loop is CASSGDAETQYF. CDR3 nucleotides: TGTGCCAGCAGCGGGGACGCGGAGACCCAGTACTTC.

CDR3 nucleotides: TGCGCCAGCTCGAGGATGGAAGGGACCTACGAGCAGTACTTC. Its protein product is CASSRMEGTYEQYF. The genes are TRBV5-1 and TRBJ2-7; unclear D gene. Germline assignment: CDR1 SGHRS and CDR2 YFSETQ. V gave up 7 bases and J gave up 2 bases, with 16 bases separating them. The CDR3 covers 14 residues. Filled out from reference TRBV5-1 and TRBJ2-7, the complete variable domain reads KAGVTQTPRYLIKTRGQQVTLSCSPISGHRSVSWYQQTPGQGLQFLFEYFSETQRNKGNFPGRFSGRQFSNSRSEMNVSTLELGDSALYLCASSRMEGTYEQYFGPGTRLTVT.

The rearrangement links TRBV11-2 to TRBJ2-1, with 7 bases fitting TRBD2. The CDR3 loop spans 16 amino acids. Germline loops: CDR1 SGHAT, CDR2 FQNNGV. V was pared by 6 bases and J by 7 bases, with 15 bases of the junction left unmatched. The CDR3 DNA reads TGTGCCAGCAGGCTCCGAGCGGGGAGATTAGGTAATGAGCAGTTCTTC. This encodes CASRLRAGRLGNEQFF.

This clonotype was observed a few times. The DNA of the CDR3 is TGTGCCAGCAGTTGGGGGGGCTTGGCCGAGCAGTACTTC. Residues: CASSWGGLAEQYF. The chain carries TRBV12-3 or TRBV12-4 and TRBJ2-7; tentative D call: TRBD2 (7 bases). This CDR3 spans 13 amino acids. V lost 4 bases and J 6 bases, leaving 13 bases between the germline ends.

The table lists this clonotype with a few counts. This chain joins TRBV2 and TRBJ2-7, with D perhaps being TRBD1 or TRBD2 (5 bases each). The V gene's germline CDR1 is SNHLY and CDR2 FYNNEI. V was trimmed by 7 bases and J by 0 bases, leaving 10 bases between them. CDR3 size: 13 residues. The CDR3 DNA follows: TGTGCCAGCAATGGGGACGGCTCCTACGAGCAGTACTTC. Translating gives CASNGDGSYEQYF.

The V gene is TRBV3-1, the J gene TRBJ1-1; 9 bases align to TRBD1. After removal of 8 bases from V and 0 bases from J, the junction contained 10 bases not matched to a gene. CDR3 length: 16 residues. Per the germline V gene, CDR1 is LGHDT and CDR2 is YNNKEL (reference sequence). The CDR3 nucleotides are TGTGCCAGCTTCCCCGGGACAGGGAGTATGAACACTGAAGCTTTCTTT. It yields the protein CASFPGTGSMNTEAFF.

This clonotype occurred many times. The chain combines TRBV24-1 with TRBJ2-3; 7 positions match TRBD1. The V gene end was trimmed by 4 bases and the J gene end by 5 bases; junction bases not matched to a gene: 8. This CDR3 is 15 amino acids long. Germline V gene data show CDR1 as KGHDR and CDR2 as SFDVKD. This CDR3 reads CATSDSDRVGDTQYF. The CDR3, as DNA: TGTGCCACCAGTGACAGCGACAGGGTAGGAGATACGCAGTATTTT.

This clonotype was seen repeatedly, ten times or more. This chain connects TRBV3-1 to TRBJ2-7; the D call may be TRBD1 or TRBD2 (5 bases each). Between the trimmed V and J ends, which lost 0 bases and 0 bases, there was a span of 9 bases. The CDR3 is 15 amino acids. CDR1 is LGHDT, CDR2 YNNKEL, per germline (reference sequence). DNA for the CDR3: TGTGCCAGCAGCCAAGAGAACGGGACCTCCTACGAGCAGTACTTC. Protein sequence: CASSQENGTSYEQYF.

This clonotype was picked up a small number of times. This chain connects TRBV4-1 to TRBJ2-1; 8 positions agree with TRBD1. The CDR3 contains 16 residues. J lost 4 bases, V lost 3 bases, and 8 bases had no gene match. Germline V gives CDR1 MGHRA, CDR2 YSYEKL. The CDR3: CASSHNRDRKYNEQFF. Here the CDR3 DNA reads TGCGCCAGCAGCCACAACCGGGACAGGAAGTACAATGAGCAGTTCTTC.